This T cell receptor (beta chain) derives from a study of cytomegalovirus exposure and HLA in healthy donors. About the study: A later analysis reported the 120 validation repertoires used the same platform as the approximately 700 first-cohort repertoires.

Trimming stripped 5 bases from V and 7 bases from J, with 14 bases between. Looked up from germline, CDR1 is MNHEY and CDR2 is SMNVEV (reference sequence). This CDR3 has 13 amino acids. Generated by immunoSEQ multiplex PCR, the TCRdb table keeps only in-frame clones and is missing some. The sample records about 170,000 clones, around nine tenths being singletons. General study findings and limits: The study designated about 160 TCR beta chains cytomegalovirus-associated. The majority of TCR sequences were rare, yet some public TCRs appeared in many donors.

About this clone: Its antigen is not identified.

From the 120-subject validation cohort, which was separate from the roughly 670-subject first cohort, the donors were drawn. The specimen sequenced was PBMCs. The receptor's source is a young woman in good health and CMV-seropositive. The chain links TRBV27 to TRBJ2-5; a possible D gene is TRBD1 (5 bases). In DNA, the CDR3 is TGTGCCAGCAGTCCAACCGGTCAGGGGACCCAGTACTTC. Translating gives CASSPTGQGTQYF.